These 8 T cell receptor beta chains were sequenced from one sample in a study of OX40 agonist ivuxolimab in advanced cancers. Measured with immunoSEQ multiplex PCR; TCRdb has only the in-frame clones, and not every one. The profile shows about 62,000 clones, 85% of them singletons. The material was CD4+ or CD8+ T cells sorted from blood, obtained in a trial of the OX40 agonist ivuxolimab. These receptor sequences come from an adult with an advanced solid tumor such as melanoma, head and neck, liver or kidney cancer.

This sequence joins TRBV12-2 and TRBJ2-3. TRBV12-2 is marked as a pseudogene. CDR3 length equals 15 residues. The CDR3 spells CASRIRYHGTDTQYF. CDR3 nucleotide sequence: TGTGCAAGTCGCATCCGATACCACGGCACAGATACGCAGTATTTT.

In this sample, this clone turned up a few times. The rearrangement uses TRBV6-1 and TRBJ1-2; D is perhaps TRBD1 (6 bases). CDR1 and CDR2 (germline): MNHNS, SASEGT. This CDR3 region has 15 residues. The V and J ends lost 6 bases and 8 bases respectively, with 22 bases between them. Here the CDR3 DNA reads TGTGCCAGCAGCACCGCCTGGACAGCTACGCGGGGCTACACCTTC. This sequence encodes CASSTAWTATRGYTF.

This chain joins TRBV5-1 and TRBJ1-3; perhaps TRBD1 as D (6 bases). V dropped 0 bases and J dropped 0 bases, with 7 bases sitting between them. This CDR3 spans 15 amino acids. Germline CDR1 reads SGHRS; CDR2 reads YFSETQ. CDR3 in DNA: TGCGCCAGCAGCTTGGAAGGGGGCTCTGGAAACACCATATATTTT. Its protein product is CASSLEGGSGNTIYF.

This clone was seen only a few times. The V and J genes are TRBV18 and TRBJ2-7; possible D gene TRBD1, 5 bases. Germline values: CDR1 KGHSH, CDR2 LQKENI. Trimming pared 2 bases from V and 6 bases from J, leaving 8 bases between. The CDR3 contains 12 residues. CDR3 in amino acids: CASSPAQGEQYF. The CDR3 DNA reads TGTGCCAGCTCACCAGCTCAGGGCGAGCAGTACTTC.

The J gene is TRBJ2-3, the V gene TRBV6-1; 11 bases line up with TRBD1. This CDR3 has 16 residues. Germline V gene sequence: CDR1 MNHNS, CDR2 SASEGT. V shed 4 bases, J shed 3 bases, and the junction held 6 bases outside the gene matches. CDR3 bases: TGTGCCAGCAGTGGGGGGACAGGGGGAAGGACAGATACGCAGTATTTT. This gives the protein CASSGGTGGRTDTQYF.

The rearrangement links TRBV7-2 to TRBJ2-7; TRBD2 agrees at 8 bases. The CDR3 sequence is 14 residues long. J was trimmed by 7 bases and V by 3 bases; bases with no gene match: 8. Germline V gives CDR1 SGHTA, CDR2 FQGNSA. CDR3 in DNA: TGTGCCAGCAGCTTCCCGGGGGGGTCGCGTGAGCAGTACTTC. Encoded protein: CASSFPGGSREQYF.

The genes are TRBV7-2 and TRBJ1-6; tentative D call: TRBD1 (5 bases). This CDR3 region has 15 residues. V dropped 1 base and J dropped 10 bases, with 14 bases sitting between them. Germline values: CDR1 SGHTA, CDR2 FQGNSA. The CDR3: CASSLERGIGSPLHF. The CDR3 bases are TGTGCCAGCAGCTTAGAGCGGGGGATCGGATCACCCCTCCACTTT.

V and J are TRBV5-1 and TRBJ1-4; D unresolved. There are 13 residues in the CDR3. With 0 bases removed from V and 3 bases from J, the gap between germline ends came to 3 bases. Germline values: CDR1 SGHRS, CDR2 YFSETQ. CDR3 DNA sequence: TGCGCCAGCAGCTTGGATCCTAATGAAAAACTGTTTTTT. Protein: CASSLDPNEKLFF. Drawing the rest from reference TRBV5-1 and TRBJ1-4, the complete variable domain is KAGVTQTPRYLIKTRGQQVTLSCSPISGHRSVSWYQQTPGQGLQFLFEYFSETQRNKGNFPGRFSGRQFSNSRSEMNVSTLELGDSALYLCASSLDPNEKLFFGSGTQLSVL.